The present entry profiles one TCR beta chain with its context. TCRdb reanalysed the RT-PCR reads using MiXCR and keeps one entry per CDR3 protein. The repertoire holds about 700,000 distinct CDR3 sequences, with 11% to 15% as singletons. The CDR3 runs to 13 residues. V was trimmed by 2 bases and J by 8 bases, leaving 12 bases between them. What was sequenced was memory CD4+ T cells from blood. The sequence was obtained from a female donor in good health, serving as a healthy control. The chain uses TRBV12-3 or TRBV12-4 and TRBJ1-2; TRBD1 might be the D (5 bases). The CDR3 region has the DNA TGTGCCAGCAGTTTATGGGGTGGGGGAGGCTACACCTTC. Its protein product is CASSLWGGGGYTF.